This record looks at one TCR beta chain sequence and its context. What it recognizes is unknown. Produced via immunoSEQ multiplex PCR; TCRdb's table is partial and in-frame only. This sample has hundreds of thousands of clones, with about 90% found just once. This specimen belongs to a study of shared clonotypes between healthy human individuals. Looking at the study overall: Per donor, three plates held CD4 naive cells, three held CD4 memory, two held CD8 naive and one held CD8 memory. Regarding the study as a whole: How much donors shared clonotypes was expected to be affected by sequencing depth.

CD45RO-negative cells were positively selected for CCR7, leaving out terminally differentiated effector memory CD45RA+ cells. With 7 bases removed from V and 2 bases from J, the gap between germline ends came to 12 bases. CDR3 length: 14 residues. Germline V lookup: CDR1 MDHEN, CDR2 SYDVKM. The sample consisted of naive CD8+ T cells sorted from blood. This sequence originates from a man aged 25 to 45 in good health. This chain connects TRBV28 to TRBJ1-3, with no clear D. The CDR3 coding sequence is TGTGCCAGCACTCCCCCGCGTCCTGGAAACACCATATATTTT. Protein: CASTPPRPGNTIYF.